This T cell receptor beta chain appears in the sequencing data of a study of post-analysis software for immune sequencing data. Across the study: The cohort encompassed relapsing-remitting, secondary progressive and progressive-relapsing multiple sclerosis disease courses.

This clonotype has only a few counts. Its target is unknown. Unique molecular identifiers were built into the TCR beta cDNA libraries. Yield was 500,000 or so cDNA molecules from roughly 1 to 10 million T cells. TCRdb recomputed calls from the PCR reads with MiXCR, one row per CDR3 protein. Found here are under 650,000 distinct CDR3 sequences, 44% of them singletons; the top ten hold 1.5% to 2%. The study, taken as a whole, reports: Compared with controls, patients had more of five or six TRBV segments, including TRBV5-6, TRBV5-1 and TRBV20-1. Among multiple sclerosis patients, normalized Chao1 diversity was significantly below that of controls. F measure clustering grouped samples strongly by preparation batch.

CDR3 length: 13 amino acids. Germline CDR1 reads SGHTA; CDR2 reads FQGTGA. The V end lost 4 bases, the J end lost 4 bases, and 11 bases lay between the germline ends. The receptor comes from a girl aged 10 to 17 with multiple sclerosis. The rearrangement links TRBV7-3 to TRBJ2-7; D is undetermined. The sequenced material came from blood. This CDR3 is CASSSDGRYEQYF. CDR3 in DNA: TGTGCCAGCAGCTCGGACGGAAGATACGAGCAGTACTTC.